The 5 T cell receptor beta chains in this list originate from one sample, sequenced in a study of immune evolution from preneoplasia to lung adenocarcinoma (dated by TCRdb to about 2021). Library generation was performed with the immunoSEQ multiplex PCR assay. TCRdb retrieved this table from immuneACCESS and kept in-frame rearrangements only. Not all clones are present; in checked studies, unresolved V genes account for under half, and no reason is known for the remainder. Within this sample are around 2,700 clones, with roughly 85% of them counted one time only. The biggest ten clones account for approximately 8.5% of the sample. The sample taken for sequencing was FFPE adjacent normal lung tissue. The receptor source for this set is a person aged 65 to 85 with lung adenocarcinoma.

This clone occurred once. The gene calls are TRBV19 and TRBJ2-5; no clear D gene. Germline V gene data show CDR1 as LNHDA and CDR2 as SQIVND (reference sequence). Trimming pared 8 bases from V and 1 base from J, leaving 11 bases between. This CDR3 has 13 amino acids. The CDR3 DNA sequence: TGTGCCAGTGCCCAGGCGGCCCAAGAGACCCAGTACTTC. Amino acid sequence: CASAQAAQETQYF.

The chain is built from TRBV5-1 and TRBJ1-2; D remains ambiguous. Per germline, CDR1 SGHRS and CDR2 YFSETQ. V was pared by 0 bases and J by 4 bases, with 4 bases between. This CDR3 contains 12 residues. In DNA, the CDR3 is TGCGCCAGCAGCTTGGGTGGCTATGGCTACACCTTC. It specifies CASSLGGYGYTF.

The chain employs TRBV5-1 and TRBJ2-7, with 7 nucleotides matching TRBD2. Germline V gives CDR1 SGHRS, CDR2 YFSETQ. V shed 3 bases and J 3 bases; nucleotides not matched to a gene: 9. This CDR3 is 15 amino acids long. CDR3 sequence: CASSSGLELYYEQYF. The CDR3 bases are TGCGCCAGCAGCTCAGGACTAGAACTTTACTACGAGCAGTACTTC.

The chain links TRBV9 to TRBJ1-1; 7 bases align to TRBD1. With 4 bases clipped from V and 3 bases from J, the junction kept 6 bases outside the gene matches. Per the germline V gene, CDR1 is SGDLS and CDR2 is YYNGEE. The CDR3 contains 14 residues. In DNA, the CDR3 is TGTGCCAGCAGCTTTTATGACAGGGACACTGAAGCTTTCTTT. It specifies CASSFYDRDTEAFF.

The chain links TRBV10-2 to TRBJ2-1; D gene ambiguous. Per germline, CDR1 WSHSY and CDR2 SAAADI. V lost 3 bases to trimming and J lost 11 bases, with 5 bases between them. This CDR3 comprises 10 residues. CDR3 coding DNA: TGCGCCAGCAGTGATACTAAGCAGTTCTTC. Residues: CASSDTKQFF.